This T cell receptor beta chain was retrieved from a study of blood T cells in healthy people across ages. Notes on the study in general: It was found that TCR beta diversity correlated strongly with the percentage of naive T cells. Among T cells, TCR beta diversity per million cells dropped roughly linearly as age rose.

The second PCR ran about 6 to 12 cycles with a sample-barcoded 5' primer and J-beta primers. TCRdb passed the 5' RACE reads through MiXCR, listing each CDR3 protein once. This sample has about 830,000 distinct CDR3 sequences; 62% occur once, and the top ten carry around a quarter. Worth noting for this clonotype: Antigen specificity is unknown.

This CDR3 contains 14 residues. Germline V CDR1 and CDR2: MDHEN, SYDVKM. Peripheral blood was drawn, roughly 10 milliliters per donor. Each sample yielded at least 6 micrograms of PBMC total RNA. Sequencing was performed on blood. J is TRBJ2-7 and V is TRBV28; D remains ambiguous. The J call is in doubt because the DNA end fits TRBJ2-5 better. This receptor was taken from a man under 40 in good health. CDR3 sequence (DNA): TGTGCCAGCAGTGTTAGGGAAATTGGAAAGACCCAGTACTTC. This encodes CASSVREIGKTQYF.